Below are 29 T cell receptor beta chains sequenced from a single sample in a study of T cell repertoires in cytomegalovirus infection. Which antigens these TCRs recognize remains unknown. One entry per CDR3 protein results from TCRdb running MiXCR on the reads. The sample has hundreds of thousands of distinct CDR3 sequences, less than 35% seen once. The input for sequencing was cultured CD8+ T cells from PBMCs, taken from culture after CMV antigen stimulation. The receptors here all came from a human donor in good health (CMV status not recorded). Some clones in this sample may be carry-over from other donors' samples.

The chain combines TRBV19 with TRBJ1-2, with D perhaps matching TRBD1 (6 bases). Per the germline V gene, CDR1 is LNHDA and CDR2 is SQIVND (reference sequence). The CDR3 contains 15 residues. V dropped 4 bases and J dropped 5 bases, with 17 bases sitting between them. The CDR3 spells CASSTDDRLYYGYTF. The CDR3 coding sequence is TGTGCCAGTAGTACGGACGACAGGTTGTATTATGGCTACACCTTC.

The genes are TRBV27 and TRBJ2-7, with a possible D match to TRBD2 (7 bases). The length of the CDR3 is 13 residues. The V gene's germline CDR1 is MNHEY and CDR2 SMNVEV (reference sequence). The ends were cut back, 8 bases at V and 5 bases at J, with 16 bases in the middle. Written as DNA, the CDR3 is TGTGCCAGCCGTAAGGGCGGGGGCCACGAGCAGTACTTC. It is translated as CASRKGGGHEQYF.

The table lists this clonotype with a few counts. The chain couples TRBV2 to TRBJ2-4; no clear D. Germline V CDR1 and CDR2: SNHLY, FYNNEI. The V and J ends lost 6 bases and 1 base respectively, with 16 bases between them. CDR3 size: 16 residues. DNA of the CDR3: TGTGCCAGCAGCGAAAGAGTCGGAAACGCCAAAAACATTCAGTACTTC. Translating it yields CASSERVGNAKNIQYF.

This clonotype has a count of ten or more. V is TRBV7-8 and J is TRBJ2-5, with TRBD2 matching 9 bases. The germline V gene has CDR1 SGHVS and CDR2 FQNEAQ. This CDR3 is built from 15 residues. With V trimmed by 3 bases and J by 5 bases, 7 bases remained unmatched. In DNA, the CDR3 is TGTGCCAGCAGCTTTTGGCGGGGGGGCCGCGAGACCCAGTACTTC. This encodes CASSFWRGGRETQYF.

The CDR3 spells CASSQDGTHLGNTDTQYF. The CDR3 nucleotides read TGTGCCAGCAGCCAAGATGGGACTCACCTAGGGAACACAGATACGCAGTATTTT. The chain is built from TRBV3-1 and TRBJ2-3; D possibly corresponds to TRBD2 (6 bases). CDR3 length: 18 amino acids. V lost 0 bases and J lost 2, with 18 bases in between. The germline gives CDR1 LGHDT, CDR2 YNNKEL (reference sequence).

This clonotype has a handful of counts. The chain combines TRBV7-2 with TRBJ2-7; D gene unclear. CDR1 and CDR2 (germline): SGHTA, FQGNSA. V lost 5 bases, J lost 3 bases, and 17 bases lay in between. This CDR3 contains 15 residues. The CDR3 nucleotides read TGTGCCAGCAGCATCGACCGAGAATTTATCTACGAGCAGTACTTC. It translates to CASSIDREFIYEQYF. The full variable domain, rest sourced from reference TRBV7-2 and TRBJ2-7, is GAGVSQSPSNKVTEKGKDVELRCDPISGHTALYWYRQSLGQGLEFLIYFQGNSAPDKSGLPSDRFSAERTGGSVSTLTIQRTQQEDSAVYLCASSIDREFIYEQYFGPGTRLTVT.

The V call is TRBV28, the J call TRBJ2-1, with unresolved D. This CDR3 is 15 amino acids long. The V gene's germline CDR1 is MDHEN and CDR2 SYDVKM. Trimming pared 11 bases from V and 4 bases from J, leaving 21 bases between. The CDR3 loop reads CAARSMTAFYNEQFF. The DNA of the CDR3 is TGTGCCGCTCGAAGTATGACGGCCTTTTACAATGAGCAGTTCTTC.

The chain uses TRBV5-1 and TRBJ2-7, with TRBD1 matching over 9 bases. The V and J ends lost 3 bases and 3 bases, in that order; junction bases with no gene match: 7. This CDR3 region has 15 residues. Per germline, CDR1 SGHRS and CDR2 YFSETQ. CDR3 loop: CASSWVRTGDYEQYF. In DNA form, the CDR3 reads TGCGCCAGCAGCTGGGTCAGGACAGGGGACTACGAGCAGTACTTC.

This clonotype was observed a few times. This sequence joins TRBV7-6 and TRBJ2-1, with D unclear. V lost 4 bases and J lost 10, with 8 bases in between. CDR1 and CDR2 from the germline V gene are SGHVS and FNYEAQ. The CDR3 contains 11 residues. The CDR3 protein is CASSSDVEQFF. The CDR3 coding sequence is TGTGCCAGCAGCTCGGACGTAGAGCAGTTCTTC. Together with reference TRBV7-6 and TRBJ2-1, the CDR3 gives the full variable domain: GAGVSQSPRYKVTKRGQDVALRCDPISGHVSLYWYRQALGQGPEFLTYFNYEAQQDKSGLPNDRFSAERPEGSISTLTIQRTEQRDSAMYRCASSSDVEQFFGPGTRLTVL.

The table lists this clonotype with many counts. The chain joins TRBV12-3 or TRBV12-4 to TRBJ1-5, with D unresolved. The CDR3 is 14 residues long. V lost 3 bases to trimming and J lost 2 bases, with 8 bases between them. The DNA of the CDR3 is TGTGCCAGCAGTTTTCCAGGAGGCAATCAGCCCCAGCATTTT. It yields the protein CASSFPGGNQPQHF.

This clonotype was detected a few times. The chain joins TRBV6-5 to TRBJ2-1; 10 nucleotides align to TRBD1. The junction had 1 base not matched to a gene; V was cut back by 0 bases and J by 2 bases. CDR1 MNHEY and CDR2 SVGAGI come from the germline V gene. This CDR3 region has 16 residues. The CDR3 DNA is TGTGCCAGCAGTTACTCAGGACAGGGGGCCTACAATGAGCAGTTCTTC. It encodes CASSYSGQGAYNEQFF.

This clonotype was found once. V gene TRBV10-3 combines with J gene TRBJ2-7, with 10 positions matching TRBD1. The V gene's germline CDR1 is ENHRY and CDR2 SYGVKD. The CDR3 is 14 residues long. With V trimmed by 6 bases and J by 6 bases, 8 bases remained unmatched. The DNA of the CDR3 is TGTGCCATCAGGGACTCCGGGACAGGGGTCGAGCAGTACGTC. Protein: CAIRDSGTGVEQYV.

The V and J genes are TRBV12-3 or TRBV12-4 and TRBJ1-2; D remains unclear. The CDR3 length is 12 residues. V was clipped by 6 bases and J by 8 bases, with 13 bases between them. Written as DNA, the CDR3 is TGTGCCAGCAGGCAAGATTATGGAGGCTACACCTTC. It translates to CASRQDYGGYTF.

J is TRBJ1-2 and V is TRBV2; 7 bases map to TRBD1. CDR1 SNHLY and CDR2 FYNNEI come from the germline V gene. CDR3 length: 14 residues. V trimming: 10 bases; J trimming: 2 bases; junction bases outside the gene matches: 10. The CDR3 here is CAIYTGALNYGYTF. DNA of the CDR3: TGTGCCATCTACACAGGGGCGCTAAACTATGGCTACACCTTC.

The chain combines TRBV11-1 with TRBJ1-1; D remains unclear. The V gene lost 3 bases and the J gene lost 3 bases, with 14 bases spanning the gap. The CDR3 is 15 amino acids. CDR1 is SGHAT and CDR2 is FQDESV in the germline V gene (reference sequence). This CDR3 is CASSFRTGKDTEAFF. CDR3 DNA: TGTGCCAGCAGCTTCCGTACGGGAAAGGACACTGAAGCTTTCTTT.

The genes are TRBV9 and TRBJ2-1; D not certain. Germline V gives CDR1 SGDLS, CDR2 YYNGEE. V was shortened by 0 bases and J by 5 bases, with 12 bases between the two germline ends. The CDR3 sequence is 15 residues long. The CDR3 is CASSVASAHDNEQFF. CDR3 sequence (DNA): TGTGCCAGCAGCGTAGCTTCGGCACACGACAATGAGCAGTTCTTC.

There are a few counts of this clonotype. The CDR3 spells CASRDPGSNTEAFF. The CDR3 DNA sequence: TGTGCCAGCAGGGATCCGGGTTCGAACACTGAAGCTTTCTTT. The V call is TRBV6-5, the J call TRBJ1-1; D not certain. V shed 6 bases and J shed 1 base, with 12 bases lying between them. CDR3 size: 14 residues. Germline values: CDR1 MNHEY, CDR2 SVGAGI.

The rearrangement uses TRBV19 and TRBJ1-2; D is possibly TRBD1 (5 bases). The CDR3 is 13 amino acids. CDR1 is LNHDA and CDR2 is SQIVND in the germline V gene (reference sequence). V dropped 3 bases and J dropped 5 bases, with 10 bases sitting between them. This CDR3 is CASSMTTAYGYTF. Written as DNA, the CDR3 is TGTGCCAGTAGTATGACGACAGCATATGGCTACACCTTC.

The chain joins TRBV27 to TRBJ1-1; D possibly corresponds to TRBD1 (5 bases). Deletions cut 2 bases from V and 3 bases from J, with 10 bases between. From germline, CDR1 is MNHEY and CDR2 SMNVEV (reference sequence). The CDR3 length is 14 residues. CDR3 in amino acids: CASSLGGVDTEAFF. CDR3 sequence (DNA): TGTGCCAGCAGTTTAGGGGGAGTAGACACTGAAGCTTTCTTT.

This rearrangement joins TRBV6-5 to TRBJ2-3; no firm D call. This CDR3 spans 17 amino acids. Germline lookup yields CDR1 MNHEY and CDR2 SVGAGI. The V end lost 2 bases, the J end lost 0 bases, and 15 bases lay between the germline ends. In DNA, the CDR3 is TGTGCCAGCAGTTACATAATGACCCGGACCAGCACAGATACGCAGTATTTT. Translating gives CASSYIMTRTSTDTQYF.

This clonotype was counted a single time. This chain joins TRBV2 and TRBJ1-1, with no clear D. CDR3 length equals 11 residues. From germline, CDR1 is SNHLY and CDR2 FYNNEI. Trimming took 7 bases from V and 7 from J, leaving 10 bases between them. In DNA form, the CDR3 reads TGTGCCAGCAAGAGTACAGATGAAGCTTTCTTT. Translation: CASKSTDEAFF.

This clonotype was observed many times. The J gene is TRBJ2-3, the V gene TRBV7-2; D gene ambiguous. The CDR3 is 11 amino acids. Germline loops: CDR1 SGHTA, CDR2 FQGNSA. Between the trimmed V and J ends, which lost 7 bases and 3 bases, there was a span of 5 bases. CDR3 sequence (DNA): TGTGCCAGCAAGAGGACAGATACGCAGTATTTT. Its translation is CASKRTDTQYF.

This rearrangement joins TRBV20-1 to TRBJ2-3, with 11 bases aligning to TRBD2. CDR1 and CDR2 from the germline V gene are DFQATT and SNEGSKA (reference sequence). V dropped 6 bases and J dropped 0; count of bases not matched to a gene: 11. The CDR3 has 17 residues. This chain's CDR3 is CSASTSGGKTSTDTQYF. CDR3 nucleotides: TGCAGTGCCAGCACTAGCGGGGGAAAAACTAGCACAGATACGCAGTATTTT.

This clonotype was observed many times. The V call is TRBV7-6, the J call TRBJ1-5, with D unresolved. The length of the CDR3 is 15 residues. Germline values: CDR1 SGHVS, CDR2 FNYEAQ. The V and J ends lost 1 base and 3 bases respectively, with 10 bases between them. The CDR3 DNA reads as TGTGCCAGCAGCTTAGGGCTGAATGACAATCAGCCCCAGCATTTT. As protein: CASSLGLNDNQPQHF. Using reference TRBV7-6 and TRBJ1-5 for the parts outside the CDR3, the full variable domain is GAGVSQSPRYKVTKRGQDVALRCDPISGHVSLYWYRQALGQGPEFLTYFNYEAQQDKSGLPNDRFSAERPEGSISTLTIQRTEQRDSAMYRCASSLGLNDNQPQHFGDGTRLSIL.

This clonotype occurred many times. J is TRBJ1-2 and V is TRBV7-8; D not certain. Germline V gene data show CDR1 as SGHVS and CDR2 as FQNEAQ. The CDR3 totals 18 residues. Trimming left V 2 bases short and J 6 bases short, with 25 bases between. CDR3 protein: CASSLPYDKRVGQHGYTF. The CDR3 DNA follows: TGTGCCAGCAGCTTACCCTACGATAAGAGGGTCGGGCAGCATGGCTACACCTTC.

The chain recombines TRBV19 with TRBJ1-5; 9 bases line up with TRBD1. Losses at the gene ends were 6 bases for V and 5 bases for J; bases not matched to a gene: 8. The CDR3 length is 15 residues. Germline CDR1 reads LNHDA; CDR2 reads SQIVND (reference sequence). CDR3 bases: TGTGCCAGTAGACTTATCCGGGACAGGGATCAGCCCCAGCATTTT. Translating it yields CASRLIRDRDQPQHF.

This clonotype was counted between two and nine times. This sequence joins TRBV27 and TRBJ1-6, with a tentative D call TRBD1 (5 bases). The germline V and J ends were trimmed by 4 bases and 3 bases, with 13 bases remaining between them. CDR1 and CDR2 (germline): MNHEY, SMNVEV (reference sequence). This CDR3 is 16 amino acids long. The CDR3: CASSSLRDFYNSPLHF. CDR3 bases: TGTGCCAGCAGTTCGCTCAGGGATTTCTATAATTCACCCCTCCACTTT.

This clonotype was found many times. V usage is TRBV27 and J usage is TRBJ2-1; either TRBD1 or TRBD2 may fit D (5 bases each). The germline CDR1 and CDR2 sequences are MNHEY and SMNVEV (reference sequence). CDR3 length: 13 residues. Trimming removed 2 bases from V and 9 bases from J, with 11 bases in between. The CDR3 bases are TGTGCCAGCAGTTTACGACAGAGGGGTGAGCAGTTCTTC. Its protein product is CASSLRQRGEQFF.

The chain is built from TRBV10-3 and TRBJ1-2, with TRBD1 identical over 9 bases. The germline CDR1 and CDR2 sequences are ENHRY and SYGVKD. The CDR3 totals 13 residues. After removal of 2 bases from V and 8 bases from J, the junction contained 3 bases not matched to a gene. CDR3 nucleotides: TGTGCCATCAGTGAGCGGACAGGGGACGGCTACACCTTC. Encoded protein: CAISERTGDGYTF.